Shown below are 9 T cell receptor beta chains from a single sample sequenced in a study of cytomegalovirus exposure and HLA in healthy donors. Method: immunoSEQ multiplex PCR; TCRdb's copy keeps in-frame clones and lacks some. Among some 240,000 clones, roughly 84% were seen once, and the ten largest hold 2% to 2.5%. What was sequenced was PBMCs. Receptor source: a woman between 18 and 30 years old in good health and CMV-seropositive.

V gene TRBV15 combines with J gene TRBJ2-7; 7 positions match TRBD1. The CDR3 is 16 residues long. Looked up from germline, CDR1 is LNHNV and CDR2 is YYDKDF (reference sequence). V gave up 2 bases and J gave up 7 bases; unmatched junction bases: 14. CDR3: CATSRRPPGQPGEQYF. CDR3 nucleotides: TGTGCCACCAGCAGACGACCACCGGGACAGCCGGGTGAGCAGTACTTC.

This clone was seen more than once but under ten times. The chain joins TRBV9 to TRBJ1-1; D gene ambiguous. V was trimmed by 0 bases and J by 4 bases, leaving 10 bases between them. Germline CDR1 and CDR2: SGDLS and YYNGEE. This CDR3 is 14 amino acids long. DNA for the CDR3: TGTGCCAGCAGCGTAGCGGGAGGCCCCACTGAAGCTTTCTTT. The encoded protein is CASSVAGGPTEAFF.

V and J are TRBV9 and TRBJ2-3; 14 nucleotides match TRBD2. CDR1 SGDLS and CDR2 YYNGEE come from the germline V gene. V was pared by 4 bases and J by 5 bases, with 3 bases of the junction left unmatched. The CDR3 extends over 15 amino acids. The chain's CDR3 is CASSTGLAGEDTQYF. The DNA for the CDR3 is TGTGCCAGCAGCACGGGACTAGCGGGAGAAGATACGCAGTATTTT.

The V and J genes are TRBV28 and TRBJ2-1, with D possibly matching TRBD2 (5 bases). There are 14 residues in the CDR3. Germline CDR1 reads MDHEN; CDR2 reads SYDVKM. V lost 3 bases to trimming and J lost 6 bases, with 12 bases between them. CDR3 in DNA: TGTGCCAGCAGTTTGCCACTAGAGCTCAATGAGCAGTTCTTC. Translating gives CASSLPLELNEQFF. The complete variable domain, with remaining parts taken from reference TRBV28 and TRBJ2-1, reads DVKVTQSSRYLVKRTGEKVFLECVQDMDHENMFWYRQDPGLGLRLIYFSYDVKMKEKGDIPEGYSVSREKKERFSLILESASTNQTSMYLCASSLPLELNEQFFGPGTRLTVL.

This chain connects TRBV15 to TRBJ2-7; TRBD2 aligns across 7 bases. The V gene's germline CDR1 is LNHNV and CDR2 YYDKDF (reference sequence). The CDR3 totals 15 residues. V lost 4 bases, J lost 0 bases, and 6 bases stayed unmatched. The CDR3 DNA reads TGTGCCACCAGCAAACCTAGCGGTTACTCCTACGAGCAGTACTTC. The encoded protein is CATSKPSGYSYEQYF.

V and J are TRBV28 and TRBJ1-5; TRBD1 matches at 9 bases. The CDR3 runs to 17 residues. In germline, CDR1 is MDHEN, CDR2 SYDVKM. V shed 4 bases and J 4 bases; nucleotides not matched to a gene: 11. The CDR3 coding sequence is TGTGCCAGCAGTTCAAAAAGGACAGGGGAGGGGAATCAGCCCCAGCATTTT. It codes for CASSSKRTGEGNQPQHF.

V is TRBV7-9 and J is TRBJ2-1; D uncertain. CDR3 size: 13 residues. The V end was cut by 5 bases, the J end by 4 bases, with 9 bases between. Per the germline V gene, CDR1 is SEHNR and CDR2 is FQNEAQ (reference sequence). As DNA, the CDR3 is TGTGCCAGCAGCACGGTCCTTTACAATGAGCAGTTCTTC. Translated, it gives CASSTVLYNEQFF.

The V call is TRBV13, the J call TRBJ2-5; TRBD1 is a possible D gene (6 bases). The CDR3 sequence is 15 residues long. Between the trimmed V and J ends, which lost 2 bases and 4 bases, there was a span of 14 bases. Germline V CDR1 and CDR2: PRHDT, FYEKMQ (reference sequence). Written as DNA, the CDR3 is TGTGCCAGCAGCTTACAGGGGATCGAGGGAGAGACCCAGTACTTC. Translation: CASSLQGIEGETQYF.

V is TRBV28 and J is TRBJ1-1; D is possibly TRBD1 (5 bases). Germline lookup yields CDR1 MDHEN and CDR2 SYDVKM. The CDR3 sequence is 14 residues long. Deletions cut 7 bases from V and 4 bases from J, with 16 bases between. The CDR3 loop is CASIWRGTSTEAFF. In DNA, the CDR3 is TGTGCCAGCATCTGGAGGGGTACGAGCACTGAAGCTTTCTTT.